The 16 T cell receptor beta chains listed next were all sequenced from one sample in a study of regulatory T cells after allogeneic stem cell transplantation (dated by TCRdb to 2017 to 2018). The sample's time point label is to be understood as: 30 days after allogeneic hematopoietic stem cell transplantation. TCRdb lists the instrument as Illumina MiSeq. Reverse transcription of RNA was performed with the SMARTer RACE cDNA Amplification kit, after which the TCR beta CDR3 region was amplified. In-frame beta chains were kept once TCRdb had trimmed the public reads at Q25 with fastp and called clones with MiXCR. CDR3 protein duplicates are merged, each entry listing the most common genes and DNA. The sample table contains about 830 distinct CDR3 sequences; only one count was recorded for 20% of them. Of the sample, around 20% is held by the ten largest clones. The specimen comprised sorted CD4+ T cells from blood (whether regulatory or conventional is not recorded), sampled 30 days after allogeneic stem cell transplant. Source of these receptors: a human patient who had an allogeneic stem cell transplant, so the T cells may come from the graft donor.

Regarding this clonotype: A single base separates this from a much larger clone, so it may be a read error. This sequence joins TRBV6-1 and TRBJ2-1; TRBD1 might be the D (6 bases). Per germline, CDR1 MNHNS and CDR2 SASEGT. The CDR3 extends over 14 amino acids. CDR3 sequence (DNA): TGTGCCAGCAGTGAAGGTCCGACAGGCGATGGGGAGCTCTTC. Its protein is CASSEGPTGDGELF.

As to this clonotype: This may arise from a read error, as a much more abundant clone is one base away. The J gene is TRBJ1-2, the V gene TRBV7-8; no reliable D call. Germline V lookup: CDR1 SGHVS, CDR2 FQNEAQ. The CDR3 has 15 amino acids. CDR3: CASSLARATWGGHTF. The CDR3 DNA follows: TGTGCCAGCAGCTTAGCTCGTGCGACTTGGGGTGGCCACACCTTC.

This clonotype is deemed large. The V gene is TRBV29-1, the J gene TRBJ2-7, with a possible D match to TRBD2 (5 bases). V lost 6 bases and J 3 bases, leaving 15 bases between the germline ends. The germline V gene has CDR1 SQVTM and CDR2 ANQGSEA. This CDR3 is built from 13 residues. The CDR3 nucleotides read TGCAGCGTCGCCGACGGGGTCCTCTACGAGCAGTACTTC. Residues: CSVADGVLYEQYF.

This clonotype is medium-sized within its sample. V gene TRBV12-3 or TRBV12-4 combines with J gene TRBJ1-4, with TRBD1 matching over 8 bases. The CDR3 totals 15 residues. V shed 4 bases and J 9 bases; nucleotides not matched to a gene: 10. The chain's CDR3 is CASSWGQAAGKKLFF. DNA for the CDR3: TGTGCCAGCAGTTGGGGACAGGCGGCGGGGAAAAAACTGTTTTTT.

With regard to this clonotype: A much larger clone is a single base away; this may be a read error. This chain joins TRBV5-1 and TRBJ1-2; possibly TRBD1 for D (5 bases). The CDR3 spans 15 residues. The germline CDR1 and CDR2 sequences are SGHRS and YFSETQ. V was shortened by 4 bases and J by 3 bases, with 16 bases between the two germline ends. The CDR3, as DNA: TGCGCCAGCAGCCAGGACACTTCCTTGGACTATGGCTACACCTTC. As protein: CASSQDTSLDYGYTF.

V and J are TRBV19 and TRBJ2-1; no firm D call. There are 12 residues in the CDR3. V gave up 4 bases and J gave up 8 bases, with 9 bases separating them. Germline V lookup: CDR1 LNHDA, CDR2 SQIVND (reference sequence). CDR3 sequence: CASSTPSYEQFF. The CDR3 DNA reads as TGTGCCAGTAGTACTCCTTCATATGAGCAGTTCTTC. Filled out from reference TRBV19 and TRBJ2-1, the complete variable domain reads DGGITQSPKYLFRKEGQNVTLSCEQNLNHDAMYWYRQDPGQGLRLIYYSQIVNDFQKGDIAEGYSVSREKKESFPLTVTSAQKNPTAFYLCASSTPSYEQFFGPGTRLTVL.

By share, this clonotype counts as medium-sized. The J gene is TRBJ1-3, the V gene TRBV3-1; D gene ambiguous. From germline, CDR1 is LGHDT and CDR2 YNNKEL (reference sequence). CDR3 length equals 15 residues. V lost 2 bases and J lost 0, with 8 bases in between. The CDR3 DNA follows: TGTGCCAGCAGCCAACGACCGATCTCTGGAAACACCATATATTTT. It encodes CASSQRPISGNTIYF.

By frequency in the sample, this clonotype is large. The V gene is TRBV5-6, the J gene TRBJ1-1; D may be TRBD1 (6 bases). Germline loops: CDR1 SGHDT, CDR2 YYEEEE. The CDR3 consists of 16 residues. V lost 0 bases and J 0 bases, leaving 12 bases between the germline ends. CDR3 coding DNA: TGTGCCAGCAGCTTGGTCAAGACAGGCTTGAACACTGAAGCTTTCTTT. Its translation is CASSLVKTGLNTEAFF.

To note about this clonotype: An end of the junction differs from the germline gene, which may be a read error. The chain carries TRBV6-6 and TRBJ2-1, with 13 nucleotides matching TRBD2. The CDR3 has 17 residues. The germline V gene encodes CDR1 MNHNY and CDR2 SVGAGI (reference sequence). As DNA, the CDR3 is TGTGCCGGCAGTGCCAGGACTAGCGGGGGTCTTAACAATGAGCAGTTCTTC. It specifies CAGSARTSGGLNNEQFF.

This chain links TRBV11-2 with TRBJ2-1; D may be TRBD1 or TRBD2 (7 bases each). V was pared by 2 bases and J by 1 base, with 18 bases between. The CDR3 consists of 18 residues. Germline CDR1 is SGHAT and CDR2 is FQNNGV. The CDR3 DNA sequence: TGTGCCAGCAGCTTAAGGGCCCTTCAGGGGGGGTCCTACAATGAGCAGTTCTTC. Protein sequence: CASSLRALQGGSYNEQFF.

Turning to this clonotype: A single base separates this from a much larger clone, so it may be a read error. V gene TRBV2 combines with J gene TRBJ1-2; TRBD1 agrees at 8 bases. From germline, CDR1 is SNHLY and CDR2 FYNNEI. The CDR3 is 17 amino acids. The DNA of the CDR3 is TGTGCCAGCAGTGAAGTGTTCCGCAGGGGGCAGAACTATGACTACACCTTC. Translating gives CASSEVFRRGQNYDYTF.

By frequency in the sample, this clonotype is medium-sized. This chain joins TRBV13 and TRBJ2-6, with a possible D match to TRBD1 (6 bases). The V and J ends lost 4 bases and 0 bases respectively, with 10 bases between them. The CDR3 has 16 amino acids. Germline V gene sequence: CDR1 PRHDT, CDR2 FYEKMQ (reference sequence). CDR3 residues: CASSSRTDSGANVLTF. The CDR3 DNA sequence: TGTGCCAGCAGCTCACGGACAGACTCTGGGGCCAACGTCCTGACTTTC.

This clonotype is large within its sample. The genes are TRBV28 and TRBJ1-2, with D tentatively TRBD1 (6 bases). V was shortened by 6 bases and J by 3 bases, with 11 bases between the two germline ends. Germline CDR1 is MDHEN and CDR2 is SYDVKM. The CDR3 runs to 13 residues. The CDR3 bases are TGTGCCAGCAGACTAGGGGGTGACTATGGCTACACCTTC. Residues: CASRLGGDYGYTF.

This clonotype was observed a handful of times. A much larger clone lies one base from this, so it may be a read error. The J gene is TRBJ1-5, the V gene TRBV12-3 or TRBV12-4, with TRBD1 as a possible D gene (5 bases). This CDR3 spans 19 amino acids. Between the trimmed V and J ends, which lost 2 bases and 5 bases, there was a span of 25 bases. The CDR3 here is CASSLLPGGCLRTDQPQHF. The CDR3 DNA reads TGTGCCAGCAGTTTACTACCGGGGGGGTGTCTCCGAACCGATCAGCCCCAGCATTTT.

This clonotype is classed as large. The rearrangement uses TRBV4-1 and TRBJ2-7, with 7 bases identical to TRBD1. V was pared by 5 bases and J by 3 bases, with 10 bases of the junction left unmatched. The germline V gene encodes CDR1 MGHRA and CDR2 YSYEKL. The CDR3 is 15 residues long. CDR3 sequence: CASSKPGQRHYEQYF. The CDR3, as DNA: TGCGCCAGCAGCAAACCGGGACAGAGACACTACGAGCAGTACTTC.

Details on this clonotype: A read error may be the cause here, since a much bigger clone is one base away. The chain joins TRBV5-1 to TRBJ1-1; no firm D call. Germline CDR1 and CDR2: SGHRS and YFSETQ. Trimming cost V 6 bases and J 7 bases, with 25 bases left between them. The CDR3 sequence is 16 residues long. DNA of the CDR3: TGCGCCAGCAACTCCAACGCACGGCCCACTACGGTTGAAGCTTTCTTT. It specifies CASNSNARPTTVEAFF.